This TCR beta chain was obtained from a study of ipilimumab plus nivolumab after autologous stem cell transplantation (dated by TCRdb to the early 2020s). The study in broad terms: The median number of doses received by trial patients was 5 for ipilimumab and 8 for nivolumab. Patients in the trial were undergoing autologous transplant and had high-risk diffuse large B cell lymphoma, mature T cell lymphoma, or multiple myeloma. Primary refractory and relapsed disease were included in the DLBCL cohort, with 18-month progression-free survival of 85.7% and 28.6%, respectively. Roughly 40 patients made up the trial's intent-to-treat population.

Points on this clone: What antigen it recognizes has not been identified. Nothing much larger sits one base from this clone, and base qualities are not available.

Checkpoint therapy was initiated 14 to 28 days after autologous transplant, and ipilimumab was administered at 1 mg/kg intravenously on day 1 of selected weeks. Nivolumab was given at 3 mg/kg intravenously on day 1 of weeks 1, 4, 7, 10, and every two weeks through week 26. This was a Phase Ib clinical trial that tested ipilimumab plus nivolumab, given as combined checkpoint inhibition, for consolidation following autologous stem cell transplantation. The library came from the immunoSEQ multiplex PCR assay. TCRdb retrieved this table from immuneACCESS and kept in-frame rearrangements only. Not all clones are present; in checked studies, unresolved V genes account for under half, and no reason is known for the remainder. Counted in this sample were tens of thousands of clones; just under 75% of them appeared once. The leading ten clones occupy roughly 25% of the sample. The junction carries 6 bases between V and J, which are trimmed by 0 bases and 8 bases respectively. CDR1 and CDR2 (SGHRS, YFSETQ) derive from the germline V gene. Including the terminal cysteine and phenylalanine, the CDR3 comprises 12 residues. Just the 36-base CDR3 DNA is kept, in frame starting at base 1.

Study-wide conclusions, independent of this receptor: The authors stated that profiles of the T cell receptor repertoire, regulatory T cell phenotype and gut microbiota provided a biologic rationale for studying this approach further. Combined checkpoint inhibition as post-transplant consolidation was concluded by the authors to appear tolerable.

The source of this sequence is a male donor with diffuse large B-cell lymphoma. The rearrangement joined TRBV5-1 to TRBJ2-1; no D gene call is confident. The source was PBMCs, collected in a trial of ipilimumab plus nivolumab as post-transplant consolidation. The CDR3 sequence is CASSLESYEQFF. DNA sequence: TGCGCCAGCAGCTTGGAATCCTATGAGCAGTTCTTC. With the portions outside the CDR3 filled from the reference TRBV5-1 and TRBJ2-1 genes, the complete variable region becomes KAGVTQTPRYLIKTRGQQVTLSCSPISGHRSVSWYQQTPGQGLQFLFEYFSETQRNKGNFPGRFSGRQFSNSRSEMNVSTLELGDSALYLCASSLESYEQFFGPGTRLTVL.